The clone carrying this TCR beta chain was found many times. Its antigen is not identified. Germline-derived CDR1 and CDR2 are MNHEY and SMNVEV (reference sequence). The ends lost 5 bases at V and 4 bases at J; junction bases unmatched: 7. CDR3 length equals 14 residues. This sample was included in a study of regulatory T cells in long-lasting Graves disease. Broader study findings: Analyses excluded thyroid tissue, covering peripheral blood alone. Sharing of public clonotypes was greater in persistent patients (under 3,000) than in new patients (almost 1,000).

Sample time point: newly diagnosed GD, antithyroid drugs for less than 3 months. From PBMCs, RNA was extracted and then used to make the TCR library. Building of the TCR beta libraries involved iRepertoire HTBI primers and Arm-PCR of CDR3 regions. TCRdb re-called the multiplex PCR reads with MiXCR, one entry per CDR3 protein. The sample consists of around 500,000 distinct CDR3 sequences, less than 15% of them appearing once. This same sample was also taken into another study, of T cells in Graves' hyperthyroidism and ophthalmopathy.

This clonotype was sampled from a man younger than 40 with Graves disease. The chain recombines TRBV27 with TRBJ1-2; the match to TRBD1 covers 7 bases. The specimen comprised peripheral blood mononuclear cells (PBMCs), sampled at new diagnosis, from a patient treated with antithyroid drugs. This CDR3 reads CASSPYGTAYGYTF. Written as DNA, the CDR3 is TGTGCCAGCAGTCCCTACGGGACAGCCTATGGCTACACCTTC.